This TCR beta chain was obtained from a study of tissue T cells after allogeneic stem cell transplantation. Assay used: immunoSEQ multiplex PCR; TCRdb lists only in-frame clones, some missing. The profile covers 9,000 to 10,000 clones, with about 56% appearing a single time and approximately 18% taken by the ten largest. The CDR3 totals 13 residues. Trimming left V 0 bases short and J 10 bases short, with 11 bases between. Germline loops: CDR1 LNHNV, CDR2 YYDKDF (reference sequence). This clonotype originated in a female donor older than 55 with lung cancer. This sample comprised tissue from the jejunum, obtained at autopsy. V and J are TRBV15 and TRBJ2-3; D remains ambiguous. The CDR3 spells CATSRDLESPQYF. CDR3 coding DNA: TGTGCCACCAGCAGAGATCTTGAATCCCCGCAGTATTTT.